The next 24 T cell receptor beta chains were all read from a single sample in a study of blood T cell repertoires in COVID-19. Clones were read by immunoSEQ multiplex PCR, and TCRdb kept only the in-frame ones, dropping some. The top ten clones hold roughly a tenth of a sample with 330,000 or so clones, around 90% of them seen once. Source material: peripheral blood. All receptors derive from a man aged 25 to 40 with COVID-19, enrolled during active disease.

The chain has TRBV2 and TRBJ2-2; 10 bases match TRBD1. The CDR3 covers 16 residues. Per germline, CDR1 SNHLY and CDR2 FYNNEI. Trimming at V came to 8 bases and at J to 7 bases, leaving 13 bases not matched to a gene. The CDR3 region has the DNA TGTGCCAGCCGGAACAGACAGGGGGCGTCATACGGGGAGCTGTTTTTT. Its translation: CASRNRQGASYGELFF. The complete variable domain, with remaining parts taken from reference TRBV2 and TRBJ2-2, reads EPEVTQTPSHQVTQMGQEVILRCVPISNHLYFYWYRQILGQKVEFLVSFYNNEISEKSEIFDDQFSVERPDGSNFTLKIRSTKLEDSAMYFCASRNRQGASYGELFFGEGSRLTVL.

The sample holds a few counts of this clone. CDR3: CSAQWVRDQPQHF. CDR3 nucleotides: TGCAGCGCACAGTGGGTACGCGATCAGCCCCAGCATTTT. The chain has TRBV29-1 and TRBJ1-5; D remains unclear. The germline V and J ends were trimmed by 7 bases and 5 bases, with 15 bases remaining between them. This CDR3 has 13 residues. Germline V gene sequence: CDR1 SQVTM, CDR2 ANQGSEA. Together with reference TRBV29-1 and TRBJ1-5, the CDR3 gives the full variable domain: SAVISQKPSRDICQRGTSLTIQCQVDSQVTMMFWYRQQPGQSLTLIATANQGSEATYESGFVIDKFPISRPNLTFSTLTVSNMSPEDSSIYLCSAQWVRDQPQHFGDGTRLSIL.

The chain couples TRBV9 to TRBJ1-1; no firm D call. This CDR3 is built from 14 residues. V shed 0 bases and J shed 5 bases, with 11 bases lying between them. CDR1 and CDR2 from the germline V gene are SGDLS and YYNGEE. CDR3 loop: CASSVDPGGTEAFF. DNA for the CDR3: TGTGCCAGCAGCGTAGACCCCGGAGGAACTGAAGCTTTCTTT.

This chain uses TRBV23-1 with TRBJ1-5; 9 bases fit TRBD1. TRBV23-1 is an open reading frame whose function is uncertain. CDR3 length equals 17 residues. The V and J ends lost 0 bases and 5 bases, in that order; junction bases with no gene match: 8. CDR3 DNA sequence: TGCGCCAGCAGTCAATCGAGGGGGGACAGGGCCGATCAGCCCCAGCATTTT. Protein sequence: CASSQSRGDRADQPQHF.

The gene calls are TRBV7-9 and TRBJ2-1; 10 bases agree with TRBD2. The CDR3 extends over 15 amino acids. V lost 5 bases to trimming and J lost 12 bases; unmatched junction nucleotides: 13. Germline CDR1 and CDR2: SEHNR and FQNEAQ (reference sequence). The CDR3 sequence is CASSPSAGGPSLQFF. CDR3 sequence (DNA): TGTGCCAGCAGCCCGTCAGCGGGAGGGCCGAGTCTGCAGTTCTTC.

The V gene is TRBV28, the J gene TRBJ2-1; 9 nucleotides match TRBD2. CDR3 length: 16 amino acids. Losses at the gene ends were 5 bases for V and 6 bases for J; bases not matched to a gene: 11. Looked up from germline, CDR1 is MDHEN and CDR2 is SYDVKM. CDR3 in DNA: TGTGCCAGCAGTGAGTTCGGGGCGGGAGGGCCCAATGAGCAGTTCTTC. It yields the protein CASSEFGAGGPNEQFF.

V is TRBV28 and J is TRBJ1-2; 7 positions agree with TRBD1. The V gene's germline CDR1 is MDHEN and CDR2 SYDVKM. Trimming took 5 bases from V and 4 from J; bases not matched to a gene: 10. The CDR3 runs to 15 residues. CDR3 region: CASSQPGTAIYGYTF. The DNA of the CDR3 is TGTGCCAGCAGTCAACCCGGGACAGCCATCTATGGCTACACCTTC.

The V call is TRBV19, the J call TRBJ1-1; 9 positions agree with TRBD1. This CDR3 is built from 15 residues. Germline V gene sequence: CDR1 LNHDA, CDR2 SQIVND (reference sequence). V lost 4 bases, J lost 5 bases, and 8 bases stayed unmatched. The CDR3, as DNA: TGTGCCAGTAGTAGATCACAGGGGGCGGGGACTGAAGCTTTCTTT. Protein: CASSRSQGAGTEAFF. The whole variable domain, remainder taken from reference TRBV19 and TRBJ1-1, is DGGITQSPKYLFRKEGQNVTLSCEQNLNHDAMYWYRQDPGQGLRLIYYSQIVNDFQKGDIAEGYSVSREKKESFPLTVTSAQKNPTAFYLCASSRSQGAGTEAFFGQGTRLTVV.

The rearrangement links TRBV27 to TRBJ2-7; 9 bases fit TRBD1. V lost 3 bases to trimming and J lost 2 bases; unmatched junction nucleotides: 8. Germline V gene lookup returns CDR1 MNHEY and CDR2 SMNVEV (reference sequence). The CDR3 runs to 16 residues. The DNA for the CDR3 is TGTGCCAGCAGTTTCTCGGGGGACAGGGCCACCTACGAGCAGTACTTC. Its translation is CASSFSGDRATYEQYF.

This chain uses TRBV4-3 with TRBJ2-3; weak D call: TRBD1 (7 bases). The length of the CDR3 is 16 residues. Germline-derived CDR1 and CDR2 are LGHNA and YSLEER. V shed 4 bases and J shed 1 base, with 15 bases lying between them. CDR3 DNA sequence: TGCGCCAGCAGCCCGGAGGGGGCTGCCGGCACAGATACGCAGTATTTT. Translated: CASSPEGAAGTDTQYF.

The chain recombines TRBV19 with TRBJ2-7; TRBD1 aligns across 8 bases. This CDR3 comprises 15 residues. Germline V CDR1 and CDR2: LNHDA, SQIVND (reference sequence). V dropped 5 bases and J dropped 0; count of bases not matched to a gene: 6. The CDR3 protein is CASSLTGGSSYEQYF. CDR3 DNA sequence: TGTGCCAGTAGTCTTACAGGGGGGAGCTCCTACGAGCAGTACTTC.

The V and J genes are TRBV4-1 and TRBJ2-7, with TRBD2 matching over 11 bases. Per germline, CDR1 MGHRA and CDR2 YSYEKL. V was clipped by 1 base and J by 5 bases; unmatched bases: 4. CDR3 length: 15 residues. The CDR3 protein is CASSQGQLAGDEQYF. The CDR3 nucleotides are TGCGCCAGCAGCCAAGGGCAACTAGCGGGAGACGAGCAGTACTTC.

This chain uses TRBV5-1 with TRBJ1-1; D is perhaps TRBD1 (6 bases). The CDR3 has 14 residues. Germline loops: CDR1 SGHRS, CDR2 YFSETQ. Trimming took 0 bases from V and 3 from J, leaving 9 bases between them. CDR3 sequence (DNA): TGCGCCAGCAGCTTGGTAGGGGGGGACACTGAAGCTTTCTTT. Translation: CASSLVGGDTEAFF.

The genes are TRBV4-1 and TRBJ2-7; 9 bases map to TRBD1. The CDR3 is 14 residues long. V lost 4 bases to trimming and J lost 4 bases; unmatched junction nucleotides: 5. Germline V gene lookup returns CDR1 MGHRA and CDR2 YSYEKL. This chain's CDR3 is CASSRPGQGYEQYF. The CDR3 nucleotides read TGCGCCAGCAGCCGACCGGGACAGGGATACGAGCAGTACTTC.

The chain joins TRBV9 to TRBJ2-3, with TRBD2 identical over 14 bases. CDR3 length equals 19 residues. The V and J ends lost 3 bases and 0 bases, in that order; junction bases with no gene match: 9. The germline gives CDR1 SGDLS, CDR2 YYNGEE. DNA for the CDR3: TGTGCCAGCAGCGCCAGACTAGCGGGGGGGCCGGGGAGCACAGATACGCAGTATTTT. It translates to CASSARLAGGPGSTDTQYF. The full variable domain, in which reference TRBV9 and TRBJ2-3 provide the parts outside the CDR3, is DSGVTQTPKHLITATGQRVTLRCSPRSGDLSVYWYQQSLDQGLQFLIQYYNGEERAKGNILERFSAQQFPDLHSELNLSSLELGDSALYFCASSARLAGGPGSTDTQYFGPGTRLTVL.

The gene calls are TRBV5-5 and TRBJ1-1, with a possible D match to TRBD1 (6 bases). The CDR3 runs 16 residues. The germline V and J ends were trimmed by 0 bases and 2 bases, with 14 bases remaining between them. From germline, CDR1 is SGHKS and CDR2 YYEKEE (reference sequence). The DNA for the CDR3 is TGTGCCAGCAGCTTGGTACAGGGAGAGGGCAACACTGAAGCTTTCTTT. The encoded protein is CASSLVQGEGNTEAFF.

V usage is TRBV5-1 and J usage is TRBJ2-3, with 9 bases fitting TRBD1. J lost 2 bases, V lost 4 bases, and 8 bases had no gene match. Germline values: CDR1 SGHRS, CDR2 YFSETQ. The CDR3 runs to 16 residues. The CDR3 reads CASSRGTGGITDTQYF. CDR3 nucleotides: TGCGCCAGCAGCCGTGGTACAGGGGGCATCACAGATACGCAGTATTTT.

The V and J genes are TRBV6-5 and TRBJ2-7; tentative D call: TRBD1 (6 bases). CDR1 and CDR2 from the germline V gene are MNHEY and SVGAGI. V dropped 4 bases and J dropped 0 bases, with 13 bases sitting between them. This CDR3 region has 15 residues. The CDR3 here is CASSSGARGSYEQYF. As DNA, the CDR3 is TGTGCCAGCAGTTCCGGGGCCAGGGGCTCCTACGAGCAGTACTTC.

CDR3 residues: CASSPPGQGSEQYF. CDR3 sequence (DNA): TGTGCCAGCTCACCACCGGGACAGGGGAGCGAGCAGTACTTC. The chain combines TRBV18 with TRBJ2-7; 10 nucleotides match TRBD1. Germline V gives CDR1 KGHSH, CDR2 LQKENI. This CDR3 has 14 amino acids. V shed 0 bases and J 6 bases; nucleotides not matched to a gene: 2.

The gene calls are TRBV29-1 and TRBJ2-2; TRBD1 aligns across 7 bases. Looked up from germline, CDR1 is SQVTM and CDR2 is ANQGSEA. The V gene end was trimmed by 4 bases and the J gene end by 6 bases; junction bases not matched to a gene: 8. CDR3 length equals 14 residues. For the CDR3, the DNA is TGCAGCGTTGTATCAGGGGGTGGTTCCGGGGAGCTGTTTTTT. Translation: CSVVSGGGSGELFF.

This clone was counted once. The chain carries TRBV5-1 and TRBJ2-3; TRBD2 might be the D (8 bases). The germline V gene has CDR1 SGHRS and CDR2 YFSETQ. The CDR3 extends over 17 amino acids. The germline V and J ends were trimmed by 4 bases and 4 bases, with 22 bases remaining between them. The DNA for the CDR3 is TGCGCCAGCAGCCCATCCAGGGGGACTAGTAGCTCAGATACGCAGTATTTT. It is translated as CASSPSRGTSSSDTQYF.

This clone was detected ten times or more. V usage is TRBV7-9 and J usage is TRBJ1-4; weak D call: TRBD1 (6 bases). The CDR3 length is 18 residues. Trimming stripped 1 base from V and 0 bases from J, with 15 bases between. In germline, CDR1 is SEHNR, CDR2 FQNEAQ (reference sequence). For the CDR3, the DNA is TGTGCCAGCAGCTTAGGTCGGACAGTTGTTGCAACTAATGAAAAACTGTTTTTT. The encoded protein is CASSLGRTVVATNEKLFF.

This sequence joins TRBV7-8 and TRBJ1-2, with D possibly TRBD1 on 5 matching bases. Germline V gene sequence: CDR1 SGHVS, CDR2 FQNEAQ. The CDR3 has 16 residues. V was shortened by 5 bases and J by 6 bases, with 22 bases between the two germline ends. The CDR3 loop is CASSPKRVGDDNGYTF. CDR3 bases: TGTGCCAGCAGCCCCAAGCGGGTAGGGGATGATAATGGCTACACCTTC.

The CDR3 region has the DNA TGTGCCAGCAGTTACGTGAGACAGCTATACGAGCAGTACTTC. Translating gives CASSYVRQLYEQYF. The rearrangement links TRBV6-2 or TRBV6-3 to TRBJ2-7, with D perhaps TRBD1 (5 bases). In germline, CDR1 is MNHEY, CDR2 SVGEGT. The V and J ends lost 2 bases and 4 bases respectively, with 12 bases between them. The CDR3 covers 14 residues.